One and the same sample provided the 20 T cell receptor beta chains below, sequenced in a study of cytomegalovirus exposure and HLA in healthy donors. The PCR made use of 60 Vbeta and 13 Jbeta primers. TCRdb keeps only in-frame clones here, not all; method: immunoSEQ multiplex PCR. The table lists 120,000 or so clones, around three quarters of them singletons. Sequencing was done on a sample of PBMCs. The origin of the receptors is a man in his late teens or twenties in good health and CMV-seronegative.

The chain couples TRBV5-1 to TRBJ2-7; 7 nucleotides align to TRBD2. Trimming cost V 2 bases and J 7 bases; bases outside gene matches: 12. The CDR3 consists of 15 residues. Germline values: CDR1 SGHRS, CDR2 YFSETQ. CDR3 sequence: CASSFGLEAAGEQYF. The CDR3 DNA is TGCGCCAGCAGCTTCGGACTAGAGGCCGCTGGGGAGCAGTACTTC.

The CDR3 spells CASSTGQVGYTF. The CDR3 bases are TGTGCCAGTAGTACCGGACAGGTTGGCTACACCTTC. The rearrangement links TRBV19 to TRBJ1-2; TRBD1 aligns across 7 bases. This CDR3 spans 12 amino acids. With 4 bases clipped from V and 7 bases from J, the junction kept 3 bases outside the gene matches. Germline CDR1 reads LNHDA; CDR2 reads SQIVND (reference sequence).

The chain recombines TRBV27 with TRBJ2-7; TRBD2 matches 7 bases. This CDR3 comprises 15 residues. With V trimmed by 0 bases and J by 3 bases, 5 bases remained unmatched. Germline V gene lookup returns CDR1 MNHEY and CDR2 SMNVEV (reference sequence). Here the CDR3 reads CASSLSRESYYEQYV. As DNA, the CDR3 is TGTGCCAGCAGTTTATCGCGGGAGTCTTACTACGAGCAGTACGTC.

V and J are TRBV14 and TRBJ2-5; 9 nucleotides agree with TRBD1. Germline V gene sequence: CDR1 SGHDN, CDR2 FVKESK. The CDR3 consists of 18 residues. The V gene end was trimmed by 4 bases and the J gene end by 0 bases; junction bases not matched to a gene: 12. CDR3 sequence reads: CASSLRLGQGKYQETQYF. The CDR3 coding sequence is TGTGCCAGCAGCCTAAGATTGGGACAGGGAAAGTACCAAGAGACCCAGTACTTC.

The chain is built from TRBV4-1 and TRBJ2-7; 8 bases line up with TRBD1. Germline trimming cut 1 base from V and 4 bases from J; bases unmatched to any gene: 9. Germline loops: CDR1 MGHRA, CDR2 YSYEKL. The CDR3 is 16 amino acids. The chain's CDR3 is CASSQVGQGFLYEQYF. CDR3 DNA: TGCGCCAGCAGCCAAGTAGGACAGGGCTTTTTGTACGAGCAGTACTTC.

This clone has only a few counts. The chain combines TRBV5-6 with TRBJ1-4; D remains unclear. Germline CDR1 SGHDT, CDR2 YYEEEE. The V and J ends lost 4 bases and 6 bases respectively, with 13 bases between them. The CDR3 sequence is 14 residues long. CDR3 sequence (DNA): TGTGCCAGCAGCGGGCCGAGGGCATATGAAAAACTGTTTTTT. Translating it yields CASSGPRAYEKLFF. Drawing the rest from reference TRBV5-6 and TRBJ1-4, the complete variable domain is DAGVTQSPTHLIKTRGQQVTLRCSPKSGHDTVSWYQQALGQGPQFIFQYYEEEERQRGNFPDRFSGHQFPNYSSELNVNALLLGDSALYLCASSGPRAYEKLFFGSGTQLSVL.

V and J are TRBV2 and TRBJ1-5; tentative D call: TRBD1 (6 bases). Germline V gene lookup returns CDR1 SNHLY and CDR2 FYNNEI. The CDR3 spans 13 residues. The CDR3 sequence: CAGGGGGNQPQHF. CDR3 sequence (DNA): TGTGCGGGCGGGGGGGGCGGCAATCAGCCCCAGCATTTT.

This chain connects TRBV30 to TRBJ2-5, with D perhaps matching TRBD2 (6 bases). V was pared by 1 base and J by 2 bases, with 11 bases between. The CDR3 totals 14 residues. Germline CDR1 is GTSNPN and CDR2 is SVGIG (reference sequence). CDR3 nucleotide sequence: TGTGCCTGGAGTGGGCTAGCGAAACAAGAGACCCAGTACTTC. Amino acid sequence: CAWSGLAKQETQYF.

The gene calls are TRBV4-3 and TRBJ1-3; possibly TRBD1 for D (6 bases). Germline V gene data show CDR1 as LGHNA and CDR2 as YSLEER. V shed 1 base and J shed 5 bases, with 12 bases lying between them. The CDR3 runs 15 residues. For the CDR3, the DNA is TGCGCCAGCAGCCAAGGTCAGGGGAACAGAAACACCATATATTTT. This translates into CASSQGQGNRNTIYF.

This clone came up once. The V call is TRBV27, the J call TRBJ2-5, with D possibly TRBD2 on 6 matching bases. The J call may not be correct, given that the DNA end is closer to TRBJ2-7. The V gene's germline CDR1 is MNHEY and CDR2 SMNVEV (reference sequence). The length of the CDR3 is 15 residues. The CDR3 region is CASSLVGRRPYEQYF. The CDR3 DNA reads as TGTGCCAGCAGTTTAGTAGGGAGGAGGCCCTACGAGCAGTACTTC.

The chain employs TRBV7-9 and TRBJ2-5, with a weak D call TRBD1 (6 bases). The J call may be in error: the DNA end matches TRBJ2-7 better. The CDR3 length is 14 residues. In germline, CDR1 is SEHNR, CDR2 FQNEAQ (reference sequence). This chain's CDR3 is CASSMRTATYEQYF. The CDR3 DNA is TGTGCCAGCAGCATGCGGACAGCTACCTACGAGCAGTACTTC.

The chain couples TRBV5-1 to TRBJ1-1, with TRBD1 identical over 7 bases. The germline CDR1 and CDR2 sequences are SGHRS and YFSETQ. There are 15 residues in the CDR3. Losses at the gene ends were 4 bases for V and 1 base for J; bases not matched to a gene: 7. CDR3: CASSRYTGANTEAFF. The CDR3 coding sequence is TGCGCCAGCAGCCGATATACAGGGGCGAACACTGAAGCTTTCTTT.

This clone was seen a few times. The chain couples TRBV12-5 to TRBJ2-5; a weak D match, TRBD1 (5 bases). CDR3 size: 16 residues. V was pared by 0 bases and J by 5 bases, with 16 bases between. Per germline, CDR1 LGHNT and CDR2 FRNRAP. Written as DNA, the CDR3 is TGTGCTAGTGGTTTGGTACTCGGCAGGGTAATTGAGACCCAGTACTTC. Residues: CASGLVLGRVIETQYF.

This clone was detected a few times. V gene TRBV2 combines with J gene TRBJ2-2, with D perhaps matching TRBD1 (6 bases). This CDR3 is built from 16 residues. Germline loops: CDR1 SNHLY, CDR2 FYNNEI. The ends were cut back, 5 bases at V and 7 bases at J, with 20 bases in the middle. The CDR3 DNA sequence: TGTGCCAGCAGTCCCTTCATGACAGGCCAAGGCGGGGAGCTGTTTTTT. As protein: CASSPFMTGQGGELFF.

V is TRBV27 and J is TRBJ2-7; TRBD1 aligns across 10 bases. The CDR3 loop spans 13 amino acids. Germline V gene lookup returns CDR1 MNHEY and CDR2 SMNVEV (reference sequence). V shed 6 bases and J 7 bases; nucleotides not matched to a gene: 6. For the CDR3, the DNA is TGTGCCAGCAGCTTGACAGGGGGCGGTGAGCAGTACGTC. This codes for CASSLTGGGEQYV.

This chain joins TRBV9 and TRBJ2-2, with D possibly matching TRBD2 (5 bases). V was trimmed by 6 bases and J by 3 bases, leaving 15 bases between them. The CDR3 sequence is 15 residues long. Germline CDR1 SGDLS, CDR2 YYNGEE. CDR3 sequence reads: CASNRGGLDTGELFF. The CDR3, as DNA: TGTGCCAGCAATCGGGGTGGTTTGGACACCGGGGAGCTGTTTTTT.

The chain employs TRBV9 and TRBJ1-2; D remains unclear. Germline V gene data show CDR1 as SGDLS and CDR2 as YYNGEE. V shed 4 bases and J shed 8 bases, with 15 bases lying between them. This CDR3 contains 13 residues. For the CDR3, the DNA is TGTGCCAGCAGCCCTGACACCCGAGGGGGCTACACCTTC. Translation gives CASSPDTRGGYTF.

The CDR3 protein is CAITEGRGGGEQYF. The CDR3 DNA reads as TGTGCCATCACCGAGGGGCGGGGCGGGGGGGAGCAGTACTTC. The V gene is TRBV10-3, the J gene TRBJ2-7; 8 positions match TRBD2. This CDR3 spans 14 amino acids. After removal of 7 bases from V and 7 bases from J, the junction contained 12 bases not matched to a gene. Germline CDR1 reads ENHRY; CDR2 reads SYGVKD.

This chain uses TRBV6-1 with TRBJ2-7, with 8 positions matching TRBD2. Losses at the gene ends were 2 bases for V and 1 base for J; bases not matched to a gene: 13. The CDR3 runs to 18 residues. Germline V gene data show CDR1 as MNHNS and CDR2 as SASEGT. CDR3 in DNA: TGTGCCAGCAGTGAAAGGGTAGGGGTAGCGGGACGTTCCTACGAGCAGTACGTC. Translation gives CASSERVGVAGRSYEQYV.

The gene calls are TRBV15 and TRBJ2-1; 8 nucleotides align to TRBD2. The CDR3 consists of 14 residues. Germline V lookup: CDR1 LNHNV, CDR2 YYDKDF (reference sequence). V shed 5 bases, J shed 5 bases, and the junction held 5 bases outside the gene matches. Here the CDR3 DNA reads TGTGCCACCAGCGCGGGGGGAGTGAACAATGAGCAGTTCTTC. It specifies CATSAGGVNNEQFF.